The entry that follows covers one T cell receptor beta chain sequence. What it recognizes is unknown. This record belongs to a study of OX40 agonist ivuxolimab in advanced cancers. Study-wide background: The patients received ivuxolimab by intravenous route every 2 weeks at 0.01 to 10 mg/kg. Study-level results: At 0.1 to 3.0 mg/kg, CD4+ and CD8+ blood T cells expanded clonally by week 6.

The protocol was immunoSEQ multiplex PCR, while the TCRdb copy is restricted to in-frame clones and leaves out a portion. This table holds 70,000 or so clones, around nine tenths found once. The CDR3 is 14 amino acids. This sample comprised CD4+ or CD8+ T cells sorted from blood, obtained in a trial of the OX40 agonist ivuxolimab. This TCR was recovered from an adult with an advanced solid tumor such as melanoma, head and neck, liver or kidney cancer. This sequence joins TRBV12-1 and TRBJ2-7; the table names TRBD2, a call not compared with the DNA. TRBV12-1 is a known pseudogene. The CDR3 DNA sequence: TGTGCCAGCTCCCCGGGCGGGGGTTCCTACGAGCAGTACTTC. The encoded protein is CASSPGGGSYEQYF.